These T cell receptor beta chains were read from a single sample in a study of blood T cell repertoires in COVID-19. The protocol was immunoSEQ multiplex PCR, while the TCRdb copy is restricted to in-frame clones and leaves out a portion. The table has 170,000 or so clones, approximately 84% seen once. The material sequenced was PBMCs or T cells enriched from blood (not recorded which). Receptor source: a woman in her fifties or sixties who had recovered from COVID-19. Both conserved end residues are part of each CDR3.

J	length	V	CDR3
TRBJ2-7	14	TRBV28	CASRTTSGPYEQYF
TRBJ1-5	13	TRBV6-6	CASLADSNQPQHF
TRBJ2-7	14	TRBV19	CASSIGTGTNLQYF
TRBJ1-4	16	TRBV18	CASSPGAEATNEKLFF
TRBJ2-7	16	TRBV27	CASSLRTSGVGGEQYF
TRBJ1-4	14	TRBV18	CASSPQSTNEKLFF
TRBJ1-3	16	TRBV18	CASSPAGTVSGNTIYF
TRBJ1-5	15	TRBV28	CASSRAQGYNQPQHF
TRBJ2-5	16	TRBV28	CASSFSTGGGQETQYF
TRBJ2-3	16	TRBV9	CASSATSGGSTDTQYF
TRBJ2-1	14	TRBV24-1	CATSDFGGYNEQFF
TRBJ2-5	14	TRBV18	CASSPPTGTETQYF
TRBJ2-7	14	TRBV10-3	CATCPGQVGYEQYF
TRBJ1-2	13	TRBV7-9	CASSPQVNYGYTF
TRBJ2-3	13	TRBV29-1	CSVDNRGTDTQYF
TRBJ2-3	16	TRBV24-1	CATSEAGTGGFDTQYF
TRBJ1-2	15	TRBV6-5	CASNIDRSGGYGYTF
TRBJ1-3	15	TRBV29-1	CSTWTGGRPGNTIYF
TRBJ1-2	13	TRBV29-1	CSVEGQPGYGYTF
TRBJ2-7	16	TRBV9	CASSAGQGVPSYEQYF
TRBJ2-7	15	TRBV7-9	CASSLDAGPSYEQYF
TRBJ1-1	13	TRBV18	CASSPSGDTEAFF
TRBJ2-7	12	TRBV7-9	CASSRTGGEQYF
TRBJ2-1	15	TRBV9	CASSVETGYYNEQFF
TRBJ1-2	14	TRBV2	CASIGQGVNYGYTF
TRBJ2-1	15	TRBV9	CASSVVSEGGGEQFF
TRBJ1-3	14	TRBV5-4	CASIDRSSGNTIYF
TRBJ2-3	11	TRBV21-1	CASSTTDTQYF
TRBJ1-1	14	TRBV2	CASPAREVNTEAFF
TRBJ1-1	15	TRBV27	CASSLFSPQYTEAFF
TRBJ1-6	15	TRBV7-6	CASSLLAGNNSPLHF
TRBJ2-7	14	TRBV7-2	CASSLLGSTYEQYF
TRBJ1-4	13	TRBV29-1	CSGFETVNEKLFF
TRBJ2-1	14	TRBV29-1	CSVDAGVSYNEQFF
TRBJ2-7	13	TRBV5-1	CASSLELYGEQYF
TRBJ2-1	13	TRBV10-1	CASSYREVGEQFF